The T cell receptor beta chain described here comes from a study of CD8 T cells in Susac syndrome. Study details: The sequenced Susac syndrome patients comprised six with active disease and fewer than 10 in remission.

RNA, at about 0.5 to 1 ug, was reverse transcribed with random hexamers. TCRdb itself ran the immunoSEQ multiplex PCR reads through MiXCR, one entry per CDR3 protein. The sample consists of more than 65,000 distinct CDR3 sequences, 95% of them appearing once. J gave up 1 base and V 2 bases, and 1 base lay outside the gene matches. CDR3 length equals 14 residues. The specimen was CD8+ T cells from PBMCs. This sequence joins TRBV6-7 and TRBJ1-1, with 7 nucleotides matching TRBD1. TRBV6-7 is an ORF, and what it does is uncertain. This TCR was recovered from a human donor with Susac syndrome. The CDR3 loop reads CASSYGTANTEAFF. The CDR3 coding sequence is TGTGCCAGCAGTTACGGGACAGCGAACACTGAAGCTTTCTTT.